The 13 T cell receptor beta chains reported below all come from one sample, sequenced in a study of OX40 agonist ivuxolimab in advanced cancers. Data came from immunoSEQ multiplex PCR; TCRdb stores just in-frame clones and leaves some out. Here the sample spans about 64,000 clones, 80% to 90% being singletons. The sample here was CD4+ or CD8+ T cells sorted from blood, taken in a trial of the OX40 agonist ivuxolimab. These receptors originate from an adult with an advanced solid tumor such as melanoma, head and neck, liver or kidney cancer.

The V gene is TRBV6-6, the J gene TRBJ2-3; 7 bases are shared with TRBD1. V dropped 6 bases and J dropped 5; count of bases not matched to a gene: 2. CDR1 is MNHNY and CDR2 is SVGAGI in the germline V gene (reference sequence). The CDR3 is 12 amino acids. CDR3 DNA: TGTGCCAGCAGGAGACAGGGAGATACGCAGTATTTT. Its translation: CASRRQGDTQYF.

The chain combines TRBV5-1 with TRBJ1-2; 8 bases map to TRBD1. CDR1 and CDR2 (germline): SGHRS, YFSETQ. V trimming: 3 bases; J trimming: 1 base; junction bases outside the gene matches: 5. The CDR3 consists of 15 residues. The CDR3 DNA reads as TGCGCCAGCAGCTCCCACAGGGGGAGTAACTATGGCTACACCTTC. This codes for CASSSHRGSNYGYTF.

The J gene is TRBJ1-2, the V gene TRBV10-2; D is unresolved. V lost 4 bases and J 8 bases, leaving 8 bases between the germline ends. Germline CDR1 WSHSY, CDR2 SAAADI. The CDR3 is 11 amino acids. The DNA of the CDR3 is TGCGCCAGCAGTGGGGCGGGGGGCTACACCTTC. This gives the protein CASSGAGGYTF.

The V call is TRBV2, the J call TRBJ1-4, with D possibly being TRBD1 (5 bases). The CDR3 extends over 13 amino acids. V was cut by 9 bases and J by 0 bases, with 8 bases left in between. Germline CDR1 reads SNHLY; CDR2 reads FYNNEI. The CDR3 sequence is CASQGSTNEKLFF. The CDR3 nucleotides are TGTGCCAGTCAGGGTTCAACTAATGAAAAACTGTTTTTT.

This chain links TRBV19 with TRBJ2-7; D unresolved. Germline V gene sequence: CDR1 LNHDA, CDR2 SQIVND (reference sequence). Trimming left V 3 bases short and J 0 bases short, with 12 bases between. The length of the CDR3 is 15 residues. The CDR3 loop is CASSIFGSDSYEQYF. Here the CDR3 DNA reads TGTGCCAGTAGTATCTTTGGGTCAGACTCCTACGAGCAGTACTTC. Filled out from reference TRBV19 and TRBJ2-7, the complete variable domain reads DGGITQSPKYLFRKEGQNVTLSCEQNLNHDAMYWYRQDPGQGLRLIYYSQIVNDFQKGDIAEGYSVSREKKESFPLTVTSAQKNPTAFYLCASSIFGSDSYEQYFGPGTRLTVT.

This rearrangement joins TRBV7-9 to TRBJ2-5; the D gene is possibly TRBD1 (6 bases). Trimming pared 1 base from V and 7 bases from J, leaving 19 bases between. Germline assignment: CDR1 SEHNR and CDR2 FQNEAQ (reference sequence). The CDR3 is made up of 16 amino acids. The CDR3 DNA reads TGTGCCAGCAGCTTAGGGGCCGCAGGGGACGTGCGGACCCAGTACTTC. It translates to CASSLGAAGDVRTQYF. The variable domain in full, with the rest retrieved from reference TRBV7-9 and TRBJ2-5, is DTGVSQNPRHKITKRGQNVTFRCDPISEHNRLYWYRQTLGQGPEFLTYFQNEAQLEKSRLLSDRFSAERPKGSFSTLEIQRTEQGDSAMYLCASSLGAAGDVRTQYFGPGTRLLVL.

The chain employs TRBV6-6 and TRBJ2-2; D possibly matches TRBD1 or TRBD2 (5 bases each). Trimming left V 2 bases short and J 4 bases short, with 11 bases between. In germline, CDR1 is MNHNY, CDR2 SVGAGI (reference sequence). This CDR3 region has 15 residues. The CDR3 nucleotides are TGTGCCAGCAGTTACGCGCAGGGAGTCACCGGGGAGCTGTTTTTT. Its translation is CASSYAQGVTGELFF.

V gene TRBV5-6 combines with J gene TRBJ2-4; no firm D call. Between the trimmed V and J ends, which lost 4 bases and 0 bases, there was a span of 8 bases. The germline gives CDR1 SGHDT, CDR2 YYEEEE. The CDR3 length is 14 residues. CDR3 loop: CASSHSGAKNIQYF. CDR3 DNA: TGTGCCAGCAGCCATTCGGGAGCCAAAAACATTCAGTACTTC.

For the CDR3, the DNA is TGTGCCAGCAGTCGCGGGAAATACACCGGGGAGCTGTTTTTT. Encoded protein: CASSRGKYTGELFF. The J gene is TRBJ2-2, the V gene TRBV27, with D possibly TRBD2 on 6 matching bases. The CDR3 has 14 residues. V shed 5 bases and J shed 3 bases, with 10 bases lying between them. The germline gives CDR1 MNHEY, CDR2 SMNVEV (reference sequence).

V and J are TRBV28 and TRBJ1-5, with unresolved D. Per germline, CDR1 MDHEN and CDR2 SYDVKM. With 2 bases removed from V and 2 bases from J, the gap between germline ends came to 7 bases. There are 14 residues in the CDR3. The CDR3 here is CASSLTRGNQPQHF. CDR3 DNA sequence: TGTGCCAGCAGTTTAACGAGGGGCAATCAGCCCCAGCATTTT.

This sequence joins TRBV4-1 and TRBJ2-3; 9 bases are shared with TRBD2. Germline values: CDR1 MGHRA, CDR2 YSYEKL. The CDR3 extends over 17 amino acids. V shed 1 base and J 5 bases; nucleotides not matched to a gene: 10. CDR3 residues: CASSQVPSGRSRDTQYF. CDR3 coding DNA: TGCGCCAGCAGCCAAGTCCCCAGCGGGAGGTCCCGAGATACGCAGTATTTT.

The chain uses TRBV11-2 and TRBJ1-2; 9 bases line up with TRBD1. The germline CDR1 and CDR2 sequences are SGHAT and FQNNGV. With V trimmed by 6 bases and J by 5 bases, 13 bases remained unmatched. CDR3 length: 16 amino acids. The CDR3: CASRVRTGTGKYGYTF. CDR3 sequence (DNA): TGTGCCAGCAGGGTTAGGACCGGGACAGGGAAATATGGCTACACCTTC.

This chain uses TRBV2 with TRBJ2-1, with D unresolved. This CDR3 has 15 amino acids. V gave up 0 bases and J gave up 7 bases, with 13 bases separating them. In germline, CDR1 is SNHLY, CDR2 FYNNEI. The CDR3 protein is CASSEARNLGNEQFF. The CDR3 nucleotides read TGTGCCAGCAGTGAAGCTAGAAACTTGGGGAATGAGCAGTTCTTC.